Following are 9 T cell receptor beta chains from one sample sequenced in a study of T cell responses to AZD1222 COVID-19 vaccine. Assay: immunoSEQ multiplex PCR; the TCRdb copy retains only in-frame clones and omits some. Found here are 90,000 to 95,000 clones, roughly nine tenths of them singletons; the top ten hold 7.5%. This specimen consisted of peripheral blood, obtained on day 0 of AZD1222 vaccination. These receptors were collected from an adult in good health.

This clone showed up just once. This chain uses TRBV12-5 with TRBJ1-2; 10 nucleotides align to TRBD1. The trim removed 7 bases at V and 4 bases at J, leaving 9 bases unmatched. Germline V CDR1 and CDR2: LGHNT, FRNRAP. The CDR3 consists of 15 residues. DNA for the CDR3: TGTGCTAGTGCCTTAAAGACAGGGGGCTTCTATGGCTACACCTTC. Residues: CASALKTGGFYGYTF.

The V gene is TRBV5-5, the J gene TRBJ1-1; unclear D gene. The CDR3 is 15 residues long. V gave up 0 bases and J gave up 5 bases, with 14 bases separating them. Germline V gene data show CDR1 as SGHKS and CDR2 as YYEKEE (reference sequence). In DNA form, the CDR3 reads TGTGCCAGCAGCTTGGCCGCTGTTAGCGGGACTGAAGCTTTCTTT. Translating gives CASSLAAVSGTEAFF.

The chain has TRBV29-1 and TRBJ1-2, with unresolved D. CDR3 length equals 14 residues. The germline V gene has CDR1 SQVTM and CDR2 ANQGSEA. With 3 bases removed from V and 11 bases from J, the gap between germline ends came to 22 bases. The CDR3 nucleotides read TGCAGCGTTGATTTTGGTACCCCGTCGGGAGTTTACACCTTC. It yields the protein CSVDFGTPSGVYTF.

This clone was detected only once. The V and J genes are TRBV7-2 and TRBJ1-1; D possibly corresponds to TRBD1 (5 bases). The CDR3 is 15 amino acids. CDR1 is SGHTA, CDR2 FQGNSA, per germline. The V gene lost 2 bases and the J gene lost 3 bases, with 13 bases spanning the gap. CDR3 protein: CASSLYGEGDTEAFF. The DNA of the CDR3 is TGTGCCAGCAGCTTATATGGGGAAGGGGACACTGAAGCTTTCTTT.

The chain recombines TRBV6-6 with TRBJ1-2; tentatively, D is TRBD1 (5 bases). From germline, CDR1 is MNHNY and CDR2 SVGAGI (reference sequence). This CDR3 has 14 residues. V was trimmed by 8 bases and J by 4 bases, leaving 17 bases between them. The CDR3 is CASFRGTRAYGYTF. CDR3 bases: TGTGCCAGCTTTAGAGGGACTAGGGCCTATGGCTACACCTTC.

The chain is built from TRBV25-1 and TRBJ1-5; TRBD1 agrees at 11 bases. Germline V gives CDR1 MGHDK, CDR2 SYGVNS. The CDR3 spans 16 residues. V gave up 8 bases and J gave up 3 bases; unmatched junction bases: 9. CDR3: CASSPRGQGVNQPQHF. The DNA of the CDR3 is TGTGCCAGCTCCCCGAGGGGACAGGGGGTCAATCAGCCCCAGCATTTT.

The gene calls are TRBV5-1 and TRBJ1-6; no firm D call. This CDR3 is 16 amino acids long. The V gene lost 3 bases and the J gene lost 9 bases, with 19 bases spanning the gap. In germline, CDR1 is SGHRS, CDR2 YFSETQ. The CDR3 protein is CASSWGADLTGSPLHF. Written as DNA, the CDR3 is TGCGCCAGCAGCTGGGGAGCGGATCTAACTGGTTCACCCCTCCACTTT.

V and J are TRBV7-9 and TRBJ1-4; possibly TRBD1 for D (5 bases). The CDR3 extends over 14 amino acids. V lost 1 base, J lost 4 bases, and 7 bases lay in between. The germline V gene has CDR1 SEHNR and CDR2 FQNEAQ (reference sequence). The CDR3 DNA is TGTGCCAGCAGCTTAGGGGGCATTAATGAAAAACTGTTTTTT. Amino acid sequence: CASSLGGINEKLFF.

The rearrangement uses TRBV2 and TRBJ1-4; D gene ambiguous. The ends were cut back, 5 bases at V and 7 bases at J, with 14 bases in the middle. Looked up from germline, CDR1 is SNHLY and CDR2 is FYNNEI. CDR3 length equals 14 residues. DNA for the CDR3: TGTGCCAGCAGTAATGGGCCGAAGGGTGAAAAACTGTTTTTT. Translated: CASSNGPKGEKLFF.